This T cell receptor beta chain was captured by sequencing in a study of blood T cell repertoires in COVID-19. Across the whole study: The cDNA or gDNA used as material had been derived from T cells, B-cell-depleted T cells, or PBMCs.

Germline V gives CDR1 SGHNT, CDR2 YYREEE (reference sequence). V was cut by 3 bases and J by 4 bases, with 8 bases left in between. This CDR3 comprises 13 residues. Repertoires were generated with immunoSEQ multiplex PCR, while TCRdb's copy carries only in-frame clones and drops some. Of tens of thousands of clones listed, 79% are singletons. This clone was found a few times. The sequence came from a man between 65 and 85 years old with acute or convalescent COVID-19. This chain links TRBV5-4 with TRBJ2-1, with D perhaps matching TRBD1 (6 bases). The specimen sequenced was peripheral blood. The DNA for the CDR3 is TGTGCCAGCAGCTCGGACAGATACAATGAGCAGTTCTTC. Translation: CASSSDRYNEQFF.